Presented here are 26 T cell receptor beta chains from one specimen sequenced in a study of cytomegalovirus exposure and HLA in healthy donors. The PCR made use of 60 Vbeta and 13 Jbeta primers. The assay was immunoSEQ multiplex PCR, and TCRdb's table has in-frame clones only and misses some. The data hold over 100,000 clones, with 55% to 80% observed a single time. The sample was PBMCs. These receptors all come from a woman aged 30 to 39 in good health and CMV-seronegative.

The CDR3 nucleotides read TGTGCCAGCAGCGCAGGTTACAATGAGCAGTTCTTC. Residues: CASSAGYNEQFF. V usage is TRBV6-1 and J usage is TRBJ2-1; D is unclear. Trimming took 6 bases from V and 4 from J, leaving 7 bases between them. CDR3 length: 12 residues. Per the germline V gene, CDR1 is MNHNS and CDR2 is SASEGT.

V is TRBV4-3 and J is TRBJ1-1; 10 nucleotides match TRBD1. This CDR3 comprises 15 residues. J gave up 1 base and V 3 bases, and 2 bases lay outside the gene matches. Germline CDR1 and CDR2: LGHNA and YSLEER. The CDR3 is CASSQGQGWNTEAFF. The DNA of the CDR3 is TGCGCCAGCAGCCAGGGACAGGGGTGGAACACTGAAGCTTTCTTT.

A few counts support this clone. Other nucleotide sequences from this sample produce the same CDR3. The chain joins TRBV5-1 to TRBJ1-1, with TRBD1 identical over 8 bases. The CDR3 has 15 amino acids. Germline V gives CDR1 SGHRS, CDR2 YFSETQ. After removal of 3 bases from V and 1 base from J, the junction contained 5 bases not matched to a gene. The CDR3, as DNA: TGCGCCAGCAGCTCGGACGGACAGGGGAACACTGAAGCTTTCTTT. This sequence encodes CASSSDGQGNTEAFF.

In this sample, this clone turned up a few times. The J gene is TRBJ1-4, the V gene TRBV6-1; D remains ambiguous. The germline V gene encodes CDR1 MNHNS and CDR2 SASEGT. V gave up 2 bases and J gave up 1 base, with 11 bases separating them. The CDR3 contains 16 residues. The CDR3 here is CASSEPVRLTNEKLFF. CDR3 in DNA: TGTGCCAGCAGTGAACCGGTCAGGTTAACTAATGAAAAACTGTTTTTT.

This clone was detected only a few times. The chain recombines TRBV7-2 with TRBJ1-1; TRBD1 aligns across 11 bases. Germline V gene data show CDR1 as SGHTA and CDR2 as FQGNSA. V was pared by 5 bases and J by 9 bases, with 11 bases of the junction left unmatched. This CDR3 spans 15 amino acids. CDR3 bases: TGTGCCAGCAGCGGAACCGGGACAGGGGGTAGTAAAGCTTTCTTT. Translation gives CASSGTGTGGSKAFF.

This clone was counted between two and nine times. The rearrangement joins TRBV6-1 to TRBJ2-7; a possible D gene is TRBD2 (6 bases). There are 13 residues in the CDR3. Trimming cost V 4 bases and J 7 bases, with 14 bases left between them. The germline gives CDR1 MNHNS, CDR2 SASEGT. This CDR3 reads CASSATRGGEQYF. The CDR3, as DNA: TGTGCCAGCAGTGCTACTCGAGGAGGGGAGCAGTACTTC.

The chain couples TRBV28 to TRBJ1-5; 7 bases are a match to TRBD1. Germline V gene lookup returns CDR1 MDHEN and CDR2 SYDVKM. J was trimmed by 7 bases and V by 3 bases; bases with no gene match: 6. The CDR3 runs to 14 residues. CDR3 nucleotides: TGTGCCAGCAGTTTGACAGGGAGAGAACAGCCCCAGCATTTT. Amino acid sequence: CASSLTGREQPQHF.

The CDR3 reads CASRVGGPDNEQFF. CDR3 DNA sequence: TGCGCCAGCAGAGTGGGGGGGCCCGACAATGAGCAGTTCTTC. The chain links TRBV10-1 to TRBJ2-1; D is possibly TRBD2 (7 bases). The CDR3 spans 14 residues. Germline CDR1 reads WNHNN; CDR2 reads SYGVQD (reference sequence). Trimming pared 6 bases from V and 5 bases from J, leaving 14 bases between.

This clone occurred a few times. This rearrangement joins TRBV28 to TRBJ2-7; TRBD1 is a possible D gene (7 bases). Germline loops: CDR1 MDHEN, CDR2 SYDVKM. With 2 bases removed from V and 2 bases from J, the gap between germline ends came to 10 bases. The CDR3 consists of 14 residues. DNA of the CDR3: TGTGCCAGCAGTTTACTCAGGGGGGCCTACGAGCAGTACTTC. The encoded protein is CASSLLRGAYEQYF.

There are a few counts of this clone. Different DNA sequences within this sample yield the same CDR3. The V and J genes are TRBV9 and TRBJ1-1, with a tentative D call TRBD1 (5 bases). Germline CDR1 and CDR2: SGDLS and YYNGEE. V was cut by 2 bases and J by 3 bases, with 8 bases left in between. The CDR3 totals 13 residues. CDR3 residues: CASSVGGHTEAFF. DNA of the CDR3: TGTGCCAGCAGCGTCGGGGGTCACACTGAAGCTTTCTTT.

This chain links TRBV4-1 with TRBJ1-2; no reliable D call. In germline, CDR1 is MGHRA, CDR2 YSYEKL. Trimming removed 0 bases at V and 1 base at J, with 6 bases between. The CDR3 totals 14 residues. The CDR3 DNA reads TGCGCCAGCAGCCAAGATTACGGTAACTATGGCTACACCTTC. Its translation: CASSQDYGNYGYTF.

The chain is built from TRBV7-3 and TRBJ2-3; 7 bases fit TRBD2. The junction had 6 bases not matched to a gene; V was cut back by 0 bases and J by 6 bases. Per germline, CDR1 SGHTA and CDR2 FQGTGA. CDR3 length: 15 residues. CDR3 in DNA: TGTGCCAGCAGCTTAACATTCGCGGGAGTTGATACGCAGTATTTT. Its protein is CASSLTFAGVDTQYF.

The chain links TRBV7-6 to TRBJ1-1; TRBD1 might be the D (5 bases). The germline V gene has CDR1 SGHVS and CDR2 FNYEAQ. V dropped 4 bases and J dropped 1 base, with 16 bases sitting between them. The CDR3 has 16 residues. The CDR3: CASSWGRIGGNTEAFF. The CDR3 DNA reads TGTGCCAGCAGCTGGGGGAGGATTGGAGGGAACACTGAAGCTTTCTTT.

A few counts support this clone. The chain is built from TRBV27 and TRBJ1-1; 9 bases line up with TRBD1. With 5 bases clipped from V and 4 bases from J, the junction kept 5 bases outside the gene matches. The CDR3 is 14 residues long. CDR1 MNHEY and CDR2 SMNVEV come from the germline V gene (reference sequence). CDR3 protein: CASSRDRVSTEAFF. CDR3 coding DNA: TGTGCCAGCAGTAGGGACAGGGTGAGCACTGAAGCTTTCTTT.

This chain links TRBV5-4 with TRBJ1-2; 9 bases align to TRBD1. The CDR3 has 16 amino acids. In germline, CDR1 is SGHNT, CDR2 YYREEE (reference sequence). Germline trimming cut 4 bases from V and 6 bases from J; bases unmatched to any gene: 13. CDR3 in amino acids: CASSPSTGGRLNGYTF. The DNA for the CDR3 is TGTGCCAGCAGCCCTTCGACAGGGGGTCGTTTGAATGGCTACACCTTC.

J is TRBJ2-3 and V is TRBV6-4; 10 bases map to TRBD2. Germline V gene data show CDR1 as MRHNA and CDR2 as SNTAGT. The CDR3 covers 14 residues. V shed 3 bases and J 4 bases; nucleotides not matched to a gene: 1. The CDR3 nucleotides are TGTGCCAGCAGTGAAGCGGGAGGGTCAGATACGCAGTATTTT. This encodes CASSEAGGSDTQYF.

Here the CDR3 DNA reads TGTGCCAGCAGACCCATCAGGGGGTCGAACACTGAAGCTTTCTTT. Amino acid sequence: CASRPIRGSNTEAFF. The chain joins TRBV28 to TRBJ1-1, with 7 bases lining up with TRBD1. Germline CDR1 MDHEN, CDR2 SYDVKM. V was pared by 6 bases and J by 1 base, with 8 bases of the junction left unmatched. This CDR3 is 15 amino acids long.

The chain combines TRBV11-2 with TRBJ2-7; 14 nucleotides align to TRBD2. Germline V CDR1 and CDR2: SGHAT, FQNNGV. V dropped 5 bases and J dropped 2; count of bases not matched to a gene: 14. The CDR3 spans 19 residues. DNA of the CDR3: TGTGCCAGCAGCCCACTTTGGGGACTAGCGGGAGTGAGAACCTACGAGCAGTACTTC. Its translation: CASSPLWGLAGVRTYEQYF.

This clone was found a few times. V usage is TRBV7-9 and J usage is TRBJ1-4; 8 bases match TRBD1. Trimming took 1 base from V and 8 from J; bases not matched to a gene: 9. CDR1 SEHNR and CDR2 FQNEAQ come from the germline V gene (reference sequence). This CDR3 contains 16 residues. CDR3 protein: CASSLGDRGRSEKLFF. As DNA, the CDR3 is TGTGCCAGCAGCTTAGGAGACAGGGGCCGGTCGGAAAAACTGTTTTTT.

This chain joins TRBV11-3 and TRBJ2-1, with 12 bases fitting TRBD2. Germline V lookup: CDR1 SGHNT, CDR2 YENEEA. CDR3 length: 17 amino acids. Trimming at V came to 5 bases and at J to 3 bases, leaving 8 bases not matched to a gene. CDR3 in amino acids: CASSHGLAGPYYNEQFF. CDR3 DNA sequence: TGTGCCAGCAGCCACGGACTAGCGGGACCCTACTACAATGAGCAGTTCTTC. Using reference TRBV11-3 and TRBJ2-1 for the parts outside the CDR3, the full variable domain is EAGVVQSPRYKIIEKKQPVAFWCNPISGHNTLYWYLQNLGQGPELLIRYENEEAVDDSQLPKDRFSAERLKGVDSTLKIQPAELGDSAVYLCASSHGLAGPYYNEQFFGPGTRLTVL.

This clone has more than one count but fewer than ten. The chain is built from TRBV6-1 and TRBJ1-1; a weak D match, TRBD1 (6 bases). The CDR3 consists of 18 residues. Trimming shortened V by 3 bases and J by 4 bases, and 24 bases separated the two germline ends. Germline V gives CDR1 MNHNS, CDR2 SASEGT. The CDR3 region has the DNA TGTGCCAGCAGTGACGATCCTCGGGACACGAGCTGGAGCACTGAAGCTTTCTTT. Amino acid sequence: CASSDDPRDTSWSTEAFF.

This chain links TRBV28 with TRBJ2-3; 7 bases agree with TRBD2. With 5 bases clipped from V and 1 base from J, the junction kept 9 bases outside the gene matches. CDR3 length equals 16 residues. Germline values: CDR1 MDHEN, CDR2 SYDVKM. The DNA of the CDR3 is TGTGCCAGCAGTATCCCCCGACTAGCCGGCACAGATACGCAGTATTTT. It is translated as CASSIPRLAGTDTQYF.

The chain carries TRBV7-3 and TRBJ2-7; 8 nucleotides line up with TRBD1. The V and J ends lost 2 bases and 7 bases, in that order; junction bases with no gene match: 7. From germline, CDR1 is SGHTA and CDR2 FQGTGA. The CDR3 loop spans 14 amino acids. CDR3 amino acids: CASSLASGGGEQYF. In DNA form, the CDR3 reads TGTGCCAGCAGCTTAGCTTCAGGGGGCGGTGAGCAGTACTTC.

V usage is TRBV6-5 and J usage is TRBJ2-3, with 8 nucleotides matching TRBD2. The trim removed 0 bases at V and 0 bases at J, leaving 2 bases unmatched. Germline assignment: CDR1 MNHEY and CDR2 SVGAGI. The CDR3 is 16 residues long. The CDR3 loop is CASSYSLAGSTDTQYF. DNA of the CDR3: TGTGCCAGCAGTTACTCTTTAGCGGGGAGCACAGATACGCAGTATTTT.

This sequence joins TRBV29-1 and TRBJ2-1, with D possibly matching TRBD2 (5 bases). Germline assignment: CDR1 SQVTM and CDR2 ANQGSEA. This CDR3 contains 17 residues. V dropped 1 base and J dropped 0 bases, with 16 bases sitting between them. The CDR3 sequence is CSVEGVRRVPSYNEQFF. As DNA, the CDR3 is TGCAGCGTTGAAGGAGTGCGGCGGGTCCCCTCCTACAATGAGCAGTTCTTC.

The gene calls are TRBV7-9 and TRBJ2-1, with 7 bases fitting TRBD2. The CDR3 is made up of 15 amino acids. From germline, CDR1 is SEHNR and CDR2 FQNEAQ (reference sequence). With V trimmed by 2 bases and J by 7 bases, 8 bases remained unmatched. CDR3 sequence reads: CASSLMAGELNEQFF. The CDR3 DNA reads TGTGCCAGCAGCTTAATGGCGGGAGAATTGAATGAGCAGTTCTTC.